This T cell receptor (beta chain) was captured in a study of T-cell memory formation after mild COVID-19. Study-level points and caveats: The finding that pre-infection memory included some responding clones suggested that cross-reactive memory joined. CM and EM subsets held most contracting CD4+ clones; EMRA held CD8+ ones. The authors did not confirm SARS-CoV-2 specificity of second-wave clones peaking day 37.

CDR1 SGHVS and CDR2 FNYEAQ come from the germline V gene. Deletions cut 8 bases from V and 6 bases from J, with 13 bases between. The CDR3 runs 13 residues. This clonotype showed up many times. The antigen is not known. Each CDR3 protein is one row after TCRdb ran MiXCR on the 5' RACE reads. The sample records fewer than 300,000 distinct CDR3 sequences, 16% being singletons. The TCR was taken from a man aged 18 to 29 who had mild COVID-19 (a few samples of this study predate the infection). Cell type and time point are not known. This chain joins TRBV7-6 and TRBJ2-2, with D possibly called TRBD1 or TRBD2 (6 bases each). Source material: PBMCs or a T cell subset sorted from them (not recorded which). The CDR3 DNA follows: TGTGCCAGCGGGGGGCAAAACTCCGGGGAGCTGTTTTTT. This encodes CASGGQNSGELFF.